This T cell receptor (beta chain) stems from a study of vaccination effects on CD4 cells after COVID-19. ViraFEST expansion of antigen-specific CD4+ T cells with viral peptide pools preceded sequencing. Following culture for approximately ten days, CD4+ T cells were isolated. Nucleocapsid antibodies stayed negative before and after vaccination, showing no earlier SARS-CoV-2 infection. About this clone itself: What it binds is not known.

Assay: immunoSEQ multiplex PCR; the TCRdb copy retains only in-frame clones and omits some. The data contain 70,000 or so clones, around 78% of them singletons. The study, taken as a whole, reports: Marked clonal contraction of infection- and vaccine-induced clones was seen late after vaccination.

The V and J ends lost 3 bases and 1 base respectively, with 15 bases between them. The CDR3 runs to 16 residues. Germline V gives CDR1 MGHDK, CDR2 SYGVNS. This clonotype was sampled from a human donor who received a COVID-19 vaccine. The sample consisted of CD4+ T cells from PBMCs cultured with SARS-CoV-2 spike peptides, taken before COVID-19 vaccination. J is TRBJ2-5 and V is TRBV25-1; D might be TRBD2 (6 bases). CDR3 residues: CASSDLTGGRQETQYF. DNA of the CDR3: TGTGCCAGCAGTGACCTCACCGGGGGACGCCAAGAGACCCAGTACTTC.